This T cell receptor (beta chain) was sequenced for a study of cytomegalovirus exposure and HLA in healthy donors. Study in general: The approximately 120 million unique TCR beta sequences, from approximately 170 million T cells, were found by an earlier analysis. Genotyping of 430 or so donors showed that approximately 83% belonged to the Caucasian-associated ancestry cluster.

Study outcomes and limitations: TCR sequences were mostly rare, though some public TCRs occurred in many donors.

Each donor was nominally healthy when sampled (though unrecorded immune exposures were likely). In the PCR, 60 Vbeta and 13 Jbeta primers were used. Clones were read by immunoSEQ multiplex PCR, and TCRdb kept only the in-frame ones, dropping some. The data contain around 150,000 clones, roughly 81% of them singletons. V dropped 0 bases and J dropped 9 bases, with 15 bases sitting between them. The germline gives CDR1 SEHNR, CDR2 FQNEAQ (reference sequence). The CDR3 runs to 16 residues. Concerning this clone: Its antigen is as yet unknown.

This sequence originates from a man aged 18 to 29 in good health and CMV-seropositive. The rearrangement uses TRBV7-9 and TRBJ1-6, with D hard to call. Material for sequencing was PBMCs. DNA of the CDR3: TGTGCCAGCAGCTTAGCGTTGGCGGGGTCCAGTTCACCCCTCCACTTT. Amino acid sequence: CASSLALAGSSSPLHF.